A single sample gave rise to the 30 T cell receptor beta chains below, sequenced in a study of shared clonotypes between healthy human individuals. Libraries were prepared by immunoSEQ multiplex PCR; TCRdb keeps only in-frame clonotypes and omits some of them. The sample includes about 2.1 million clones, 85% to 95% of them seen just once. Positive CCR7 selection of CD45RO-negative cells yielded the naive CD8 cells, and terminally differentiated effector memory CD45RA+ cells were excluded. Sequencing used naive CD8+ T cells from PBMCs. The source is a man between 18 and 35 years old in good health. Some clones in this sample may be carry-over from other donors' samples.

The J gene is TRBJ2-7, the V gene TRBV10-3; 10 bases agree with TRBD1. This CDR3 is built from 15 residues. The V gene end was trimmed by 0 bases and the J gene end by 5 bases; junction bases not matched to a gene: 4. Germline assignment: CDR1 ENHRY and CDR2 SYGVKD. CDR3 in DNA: TGTGCCATCAGTGAGTCAGGGACAGGGGTCCACGAGCAGTACTTC. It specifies CAISESGTGVHEQYF.

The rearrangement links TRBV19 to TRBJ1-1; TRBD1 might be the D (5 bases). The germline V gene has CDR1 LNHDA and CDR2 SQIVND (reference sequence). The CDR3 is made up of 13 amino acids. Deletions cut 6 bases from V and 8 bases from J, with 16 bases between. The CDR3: CASRITDEGEAFF. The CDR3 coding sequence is TGTGCCAGTAGGATTACAGACGAGGGGGAAGCTTTCTTT.

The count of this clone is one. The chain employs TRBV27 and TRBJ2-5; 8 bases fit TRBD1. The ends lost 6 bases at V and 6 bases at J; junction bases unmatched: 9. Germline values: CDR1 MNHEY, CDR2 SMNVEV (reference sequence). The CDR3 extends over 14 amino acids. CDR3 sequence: CASSQTGVIQTQYF. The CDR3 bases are TGTGCCAGCAGCCAGACAGGGGTAATACAGACCCAGTACTTC.

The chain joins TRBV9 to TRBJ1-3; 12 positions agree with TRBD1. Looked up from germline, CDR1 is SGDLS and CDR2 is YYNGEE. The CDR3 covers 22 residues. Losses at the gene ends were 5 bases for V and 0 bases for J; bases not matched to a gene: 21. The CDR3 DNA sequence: TGTGCCAGCAGTTCAAACTATGAGTCGTGGGACAGGGGGCCCAGCTCTGGAAACACCATATATTTT. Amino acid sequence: CASSSNYESWDRGPSSGNTIYF. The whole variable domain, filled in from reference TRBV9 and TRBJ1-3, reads DSGVTQTPKHLITATGQRVTLRCSPRSGDLSVYWYQQSLDQGLQFLIQYYNGEERAKGNILERFSAQQFPDLHSELNLSSLELGDSALYFCASSSNYESWDRGPSSGNTIYFGEGSWLTVV.

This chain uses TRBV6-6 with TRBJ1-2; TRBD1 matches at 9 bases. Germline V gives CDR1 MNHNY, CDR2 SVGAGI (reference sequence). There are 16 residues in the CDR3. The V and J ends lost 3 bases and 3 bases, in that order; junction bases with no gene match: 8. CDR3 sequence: CASSYVTGGADYGYTF. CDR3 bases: TGTGCCAGCAGTTATGTTACAGGGGGCGCAGACTATGGCTACACCTTC.

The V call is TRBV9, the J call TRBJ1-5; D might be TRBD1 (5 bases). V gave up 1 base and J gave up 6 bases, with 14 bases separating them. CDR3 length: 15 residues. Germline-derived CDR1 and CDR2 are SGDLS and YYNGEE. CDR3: CASSVNGDPSQPQHF. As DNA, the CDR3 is TGTGCCAGCAGCGTAAACGGGGACCCTAGTCAGCCCCAGCATTTT.

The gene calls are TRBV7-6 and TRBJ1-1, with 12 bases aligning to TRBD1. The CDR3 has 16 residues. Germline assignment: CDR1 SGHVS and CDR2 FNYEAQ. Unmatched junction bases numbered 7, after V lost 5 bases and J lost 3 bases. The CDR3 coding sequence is TGTGCCAGCAGCCCCGGGACAGGGGGCGCAGACACTGAAGCTTTCTTT. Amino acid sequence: CASSPGTGGADTEAFF.

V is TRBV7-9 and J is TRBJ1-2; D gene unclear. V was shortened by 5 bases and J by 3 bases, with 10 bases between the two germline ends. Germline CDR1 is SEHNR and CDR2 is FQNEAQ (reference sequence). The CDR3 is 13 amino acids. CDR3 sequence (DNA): TGTGCCAGCAGCCTAGAGTTATACTATGGCTACACCTTC. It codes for CASSLELYYGYTF.

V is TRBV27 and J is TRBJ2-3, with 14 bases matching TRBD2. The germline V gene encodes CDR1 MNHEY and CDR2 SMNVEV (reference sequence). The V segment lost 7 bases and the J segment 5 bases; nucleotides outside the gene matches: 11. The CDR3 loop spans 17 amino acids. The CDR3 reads CASIPRRGLAGVDTQYF. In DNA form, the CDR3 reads TGTGCCAGCATTCCGAGAAGGGGACTAGCGGGAGTAGATACGCAGTATTTT.

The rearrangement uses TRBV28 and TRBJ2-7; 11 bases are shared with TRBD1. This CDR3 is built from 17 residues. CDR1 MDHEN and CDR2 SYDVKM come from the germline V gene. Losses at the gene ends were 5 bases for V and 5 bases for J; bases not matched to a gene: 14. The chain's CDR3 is CASSPLDRGRERDEQYF. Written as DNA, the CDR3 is TGTGCCAGCAGTCCACTGGACAGGGGGCGCGAGAGGGACGAGCAGTACTTC.

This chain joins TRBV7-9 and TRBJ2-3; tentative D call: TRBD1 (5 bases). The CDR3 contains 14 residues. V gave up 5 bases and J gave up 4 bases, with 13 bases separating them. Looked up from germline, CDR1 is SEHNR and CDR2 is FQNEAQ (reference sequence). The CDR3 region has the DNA TGTGCCAGCAGCCTCCCCCTAGGGGCAGATACGCAGTATTTT. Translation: CASSLPLGADTQYF.

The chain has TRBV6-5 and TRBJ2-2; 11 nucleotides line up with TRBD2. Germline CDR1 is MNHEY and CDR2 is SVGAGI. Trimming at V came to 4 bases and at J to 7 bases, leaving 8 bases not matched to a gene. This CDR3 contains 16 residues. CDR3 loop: CASSSHSGRAIGELFF. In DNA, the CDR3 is TGTGCCAGCAGTTCCCATAGCGGGAGGGCCATCGGGGAGCTGTTTTTT.

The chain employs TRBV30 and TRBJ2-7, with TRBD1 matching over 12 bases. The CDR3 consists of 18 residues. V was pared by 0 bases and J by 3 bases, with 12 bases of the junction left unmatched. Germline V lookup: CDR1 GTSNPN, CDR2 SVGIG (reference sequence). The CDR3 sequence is CAWSVGTGGWGRNYEQYF. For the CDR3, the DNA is TGTGCCTGGAGTGTGGGGACAGGGGGCTGGGGCCGCAACTACGAGCAGTACTTC.

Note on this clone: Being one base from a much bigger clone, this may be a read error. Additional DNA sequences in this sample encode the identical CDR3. Here the CDR3 reads CASTDSYEQYF. The CDR3 DNA reads as TGTGCCAGCACTGACTCCTACGAGCAGTACTTC. V and J are TRBV25-1 and TRBJ2-7; D ambiguous. V lost 7 bases and J 0 bases, leaving 4 bases between the germline ends. The germline gives CDR1 MGHDK, CDR2 SYGVNS. This CDR3 contains 11 residues.

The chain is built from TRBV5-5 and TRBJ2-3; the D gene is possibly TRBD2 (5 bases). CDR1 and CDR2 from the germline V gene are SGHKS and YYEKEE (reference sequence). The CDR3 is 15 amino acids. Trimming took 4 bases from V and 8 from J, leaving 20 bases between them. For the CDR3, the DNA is TGTGCCAGCAGCCCTCGTAGCGAAGCTGTTGTTACGCAGTATTTT. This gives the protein CASSPRSEAVVTQYF. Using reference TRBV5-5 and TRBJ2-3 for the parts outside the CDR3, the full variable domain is DAGVTQSPTHLIKTRGQQVTLRCSPISGHKSVSWYQQVLGQGPQFIFQYYEKEERGRGNFPDRFSARQFPNYSSELNVNALLLGDSALYLCASSPRSEAVVTQYFGPGTRLTVL.

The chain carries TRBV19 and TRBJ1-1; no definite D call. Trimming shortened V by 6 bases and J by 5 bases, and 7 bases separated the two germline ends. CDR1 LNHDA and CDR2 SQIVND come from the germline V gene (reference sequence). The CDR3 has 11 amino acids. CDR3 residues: CASSGWTEAFF. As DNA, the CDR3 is TGTGCCAGTAGCGGGTGGACTGAAGCTTTCTTT.

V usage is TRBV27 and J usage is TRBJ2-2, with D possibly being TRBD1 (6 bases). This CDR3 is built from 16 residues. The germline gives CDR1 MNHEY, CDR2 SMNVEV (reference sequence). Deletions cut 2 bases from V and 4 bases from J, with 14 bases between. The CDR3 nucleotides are TGTGCCAGCAGTTTAATATTAGGACAGACCACCGGGGAGCTGTTTTTT. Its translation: CASSLILGQTTGELFF.

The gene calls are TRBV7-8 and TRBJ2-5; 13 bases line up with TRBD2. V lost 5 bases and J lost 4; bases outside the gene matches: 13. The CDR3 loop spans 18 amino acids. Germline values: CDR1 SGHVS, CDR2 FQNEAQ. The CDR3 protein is CASSRGLAGVGWRETQYF. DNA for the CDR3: TGTGCCAGCAGCCGCGGACTAGCGGGAGTGGGGTGGCGAGAGACCCAGTACTTC.

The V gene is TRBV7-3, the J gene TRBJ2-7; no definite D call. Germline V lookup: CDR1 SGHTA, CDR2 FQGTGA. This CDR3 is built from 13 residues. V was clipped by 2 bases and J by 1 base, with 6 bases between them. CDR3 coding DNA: TGTGCCAGCAGCTTAGGCTGGTCCTACGAGCAGTACTTC. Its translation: CASSLGWSYEQYF.

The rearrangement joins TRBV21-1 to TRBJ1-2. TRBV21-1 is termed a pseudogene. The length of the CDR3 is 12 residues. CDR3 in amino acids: CASSNRWDGYTF. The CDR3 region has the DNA TGTGCCAGCAGCAATCGATGGGATGGCTACACCTTC.

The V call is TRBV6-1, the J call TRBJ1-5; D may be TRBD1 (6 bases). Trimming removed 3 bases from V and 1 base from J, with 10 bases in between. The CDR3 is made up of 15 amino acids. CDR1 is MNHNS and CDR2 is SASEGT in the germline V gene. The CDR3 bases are TGTGCCAGCAGTGATTACAGGGAAAGCAATCAGCCCCAGCATTTT. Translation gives CASSDYRESNQPQHF.

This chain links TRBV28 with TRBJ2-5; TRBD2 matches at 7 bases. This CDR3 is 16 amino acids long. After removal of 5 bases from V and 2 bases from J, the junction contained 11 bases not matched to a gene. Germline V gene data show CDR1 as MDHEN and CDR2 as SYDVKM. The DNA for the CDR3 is TGTGCCAGCAGTCCTAATATTGACGGGGGGCAAGAGACCCAGTACTTC. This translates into CASSPNIDGGQETQYF.

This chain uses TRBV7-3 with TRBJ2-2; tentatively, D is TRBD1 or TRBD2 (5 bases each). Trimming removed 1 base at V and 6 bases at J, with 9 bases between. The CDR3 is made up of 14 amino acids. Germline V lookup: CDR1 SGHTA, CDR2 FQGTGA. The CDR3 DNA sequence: TGTGCCAGCAGCTTAAGTGGGACCGCCGGGGAGCTGTTTTTT. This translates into CASSLSGTAGELFF.

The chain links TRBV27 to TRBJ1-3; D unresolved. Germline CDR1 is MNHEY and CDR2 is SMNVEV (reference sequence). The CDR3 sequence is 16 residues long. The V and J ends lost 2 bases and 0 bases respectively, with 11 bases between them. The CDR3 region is CASSLRGGFSGNTIYF. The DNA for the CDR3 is TGTGCCAGCAGTTTAAGAGGCGGCTTCTCTGGAAACACCATATATTTT.

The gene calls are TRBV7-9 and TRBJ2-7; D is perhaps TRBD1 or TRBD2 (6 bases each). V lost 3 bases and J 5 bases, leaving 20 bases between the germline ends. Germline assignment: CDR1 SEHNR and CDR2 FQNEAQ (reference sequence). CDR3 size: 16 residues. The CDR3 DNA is TGTGCCAGCAGCTTCCTTGGGACTGCACCAGGGGACGAGCAGTACTTC. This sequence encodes CASSFLGTAPGDEQYF.

CDR3 sequence (DNA): TGTGCCAGCAGCGTTCTAGCGGGAGTTTCCAATGAGCAGTTCTTC. Protein sequence: CASSVLAGVSNEQFF. The rearrangement links TRBV9 to TRBJ2-1, with 10 positions matching TRBD2. CDR1 SGDLS and CDR2 YYNGEE come from the germline V gene. This CDR3 spans 15 amino acids. J was trimmed by 6 bases and V by 2 bases; bases with no gene match: 5.

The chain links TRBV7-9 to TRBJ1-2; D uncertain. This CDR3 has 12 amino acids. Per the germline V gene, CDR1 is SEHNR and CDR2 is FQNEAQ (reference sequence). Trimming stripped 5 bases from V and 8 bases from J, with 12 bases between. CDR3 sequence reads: CASSTAEVGYTF. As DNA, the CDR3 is TGTGCCAGCAGCACAGCCGAGGTCGGCTACACCTTC.

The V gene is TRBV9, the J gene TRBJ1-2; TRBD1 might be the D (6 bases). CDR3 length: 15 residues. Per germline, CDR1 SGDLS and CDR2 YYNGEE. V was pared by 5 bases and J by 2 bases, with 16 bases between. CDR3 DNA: TGTGCCAGCAGTACAGTGGGGACACCGAACTATGGCTACACCTTC. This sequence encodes CASSTVGTPNYGYTF.

CDR3 protein: CASSQLAGSYNEQFF. DNA of the CDR3: TGTGCCAGCAGCCAACTAGCGGGGTCCTACAATGAGCAGTTCTTC. The V call is TRBV27, the J call TRBJ2-1; the match to TRBD2 covers 10 bases. CDR3 length: 15 amino acids. CDR1 and CDR2 (germline): MNHEY, SMNVEV (reference sequence). V trimming: 6 bases; J trimming: 1 base; junction bases outside the gene matches: 3.

CDR3 residues: CAISEGLDAFF. The CDR3 DNA sequence: TGTGCCATCAGTGAGGGCCTTGATGCTTTCTTT. The V and J genes are TRBV10-3 and TRBJ1-1; D gene unclear. The V end lost 2 bases, the J end lost 11 bases, and 9 bases lay between the germline ends. This CDR3 has 11 residues. From germline, CDR1 is ENHRY and CDR2 SYGVKD.